The clone carrying this T cell receptor beta chain was observed a handful of times. Its cognate antigen is unknown. The V and J ends lost 5 bases and 4 bases, in that order; junction bases with no gene match: 3. The CDR3 consists of 14 residues. CDR1 is MNHEY and CDR2 is SMNVEV in the germline V gene (reference sequence). This specimen belongs to a study of cytomegalovirus exposure and HLA in healthy donors. Broader study findings: The authors later found HLA-associated TCR beta chains more clonally expanded than equally common others. Exclusion as indistinguishable affected some V segments, including TRBV6-2 and TRBV6-3.

This PCR relied on a set of 60 Vbeta primers and 13 Jbeta primers. In the study's own analysis: Unique TCR beta chains numbered approximately 80 million in a later analysis, with about 11 million shared. Data came from immunoSEQ multiplex PCR; TCRdb stores just in-frame clones and leaves some out. V and J calls plus clone size are reproduced from that table; the DNA served to infer D and trimming. The repertoire holds about 25,000 clones, with 75% to 85% as singletons. The sequencing input was PBMCs. The chain combines TRBV27 with TRBJ1-5; 9 bases match TRBD1. This TCR was sampled from a male donor in good health and CMV-seronegative. This CDR3 reads CASSRTGDNQPQHF. Here the CDR3 DNA reads TGTGCCAGCAGTCGGACAGGGGATAATCAGCCCCAGCATTTT.